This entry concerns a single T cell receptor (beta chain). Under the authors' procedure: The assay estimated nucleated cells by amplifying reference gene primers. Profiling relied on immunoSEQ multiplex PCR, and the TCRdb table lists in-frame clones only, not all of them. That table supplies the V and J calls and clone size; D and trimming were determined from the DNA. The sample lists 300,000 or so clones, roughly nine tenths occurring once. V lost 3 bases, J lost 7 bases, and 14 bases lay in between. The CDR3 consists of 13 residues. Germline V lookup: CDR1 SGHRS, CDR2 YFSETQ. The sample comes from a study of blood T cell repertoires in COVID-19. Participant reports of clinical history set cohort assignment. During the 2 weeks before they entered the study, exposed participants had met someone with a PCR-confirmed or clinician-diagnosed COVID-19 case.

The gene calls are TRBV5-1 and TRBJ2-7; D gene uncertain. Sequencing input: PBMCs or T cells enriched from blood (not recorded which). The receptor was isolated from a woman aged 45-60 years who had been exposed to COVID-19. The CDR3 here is CASSYQIPGEQYF. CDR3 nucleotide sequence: TGCGCCAGCAGCTACCAAATCCCCGGGGAGCAGTACTTC. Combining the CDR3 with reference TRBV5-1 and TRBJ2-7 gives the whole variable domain KAGVTQTPRYLIKTRGQQVTLSCSPISGHRSVSWYQQTPGQGLQFLFEYFSETQRNKGNFPGRFSGRQFSNSRSEMNVSTLELGDSALYLCASSYQIPGEQYFGPGTRLTVT.